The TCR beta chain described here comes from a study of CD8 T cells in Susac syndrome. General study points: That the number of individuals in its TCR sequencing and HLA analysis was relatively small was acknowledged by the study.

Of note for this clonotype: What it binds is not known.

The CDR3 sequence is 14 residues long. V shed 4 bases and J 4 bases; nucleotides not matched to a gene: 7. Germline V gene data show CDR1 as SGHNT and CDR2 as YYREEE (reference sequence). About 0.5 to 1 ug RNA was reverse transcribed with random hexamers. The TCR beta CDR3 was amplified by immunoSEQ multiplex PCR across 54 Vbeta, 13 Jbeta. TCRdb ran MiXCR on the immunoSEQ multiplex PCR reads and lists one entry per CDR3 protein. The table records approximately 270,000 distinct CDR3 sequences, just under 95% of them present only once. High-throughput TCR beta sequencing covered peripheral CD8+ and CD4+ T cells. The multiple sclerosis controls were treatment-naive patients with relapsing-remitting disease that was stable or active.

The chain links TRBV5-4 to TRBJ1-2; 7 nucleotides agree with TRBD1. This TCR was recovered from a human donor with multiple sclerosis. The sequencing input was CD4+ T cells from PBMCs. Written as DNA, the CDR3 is TGTGCCAGCAGCCCCTATGGGGACAGCTATGGCTACACCTTC. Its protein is CASSPYGDSYGYTF.